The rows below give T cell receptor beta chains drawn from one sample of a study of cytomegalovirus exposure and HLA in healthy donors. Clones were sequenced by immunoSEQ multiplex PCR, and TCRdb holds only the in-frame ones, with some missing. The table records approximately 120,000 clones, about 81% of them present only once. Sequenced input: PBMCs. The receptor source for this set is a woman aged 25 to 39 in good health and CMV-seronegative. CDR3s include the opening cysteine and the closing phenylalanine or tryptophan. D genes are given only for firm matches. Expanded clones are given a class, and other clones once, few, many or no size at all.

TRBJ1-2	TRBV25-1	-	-	CASSAIQEIVGGYTF	TGTGCCAGCAGTGCCATACAGGAGATAGTGGGTGGCTACACCTTC
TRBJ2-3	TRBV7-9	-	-	CSSSPKLVQNTDTQYF	TGTTCCAGCAGCCCTAAGTTGGTCCAAAACACAGATACGCAGTATTTT
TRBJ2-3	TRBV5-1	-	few	CASSLAPRQGGGADTQYF	TGCGCCAGCAGCTTGGCCCCGCGGCAGGGTGGTGGGGCAGATACGCAGTATTTT
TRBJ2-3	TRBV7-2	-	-	CASRPQVSGPITDTQYF	TGTGCCAGCAGACCACAGGTGTCAGGGCCCATCACAGATACGCAGTATTTT
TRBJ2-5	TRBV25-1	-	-	CASTPRGQETQYF	TGTGCCAGCACCCCAAGGGGGCAAGAGACCCAGTACTTC
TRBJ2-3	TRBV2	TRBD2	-	CASSEGLAGTDTQYF	TGTGCCAGCAGTGAAGGACTAGCGGGCACAGATACGCAGTATTTT
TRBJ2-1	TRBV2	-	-	CATSFYNEQFF	TGTGCCACCTCCTTTTACAATGAGCAGTTCTTC
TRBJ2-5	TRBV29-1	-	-	CSVEGLGETQYF	TGCAGCGTTGAGGGTCTAGGAGAGACCCAGTACTTC
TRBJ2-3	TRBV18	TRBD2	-	CASSLQSSPRAGGPVPTQYF	TGTGCCAGCTCACTCCAATCCAGCCCGAGGGCGGGAGGGCCGGTTCCTACGCAGTATTTT
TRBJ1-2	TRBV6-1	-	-	CASSQTSSDGYTF	TGTGCCAGCAGTCAGACTTCCTCGGATGGCTACACCTTC
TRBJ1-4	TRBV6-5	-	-	CASRSLTGDEKLFF	TGTGCCAGCAGGTCGCTAACGGGGGATGAAAAACTGTTTTTT